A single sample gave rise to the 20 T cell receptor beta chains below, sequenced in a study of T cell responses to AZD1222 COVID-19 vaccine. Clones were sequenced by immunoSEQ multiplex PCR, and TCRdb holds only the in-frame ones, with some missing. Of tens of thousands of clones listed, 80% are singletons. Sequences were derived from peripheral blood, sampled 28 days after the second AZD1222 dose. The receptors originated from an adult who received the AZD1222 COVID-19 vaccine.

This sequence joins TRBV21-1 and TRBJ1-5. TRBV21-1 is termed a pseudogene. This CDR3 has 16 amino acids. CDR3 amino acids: CASSKGGHNSNQPQHF. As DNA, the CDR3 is TGTGCCAGCAGCAAAGGAGGTCACAATAGCAATCAGCCCCAGCATTTT.

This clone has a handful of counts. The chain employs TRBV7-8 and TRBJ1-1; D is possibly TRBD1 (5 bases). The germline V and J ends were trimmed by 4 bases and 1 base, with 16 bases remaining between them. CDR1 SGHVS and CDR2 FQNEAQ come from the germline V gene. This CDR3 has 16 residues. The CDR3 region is CASSSSDTSSNTEAFF. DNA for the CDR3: TGTGCCAGCAGCTCATCGGACACCTCCTCGAACACTGAAGCTTTCTTT. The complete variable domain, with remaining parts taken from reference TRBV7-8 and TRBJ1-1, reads GAGVSQSPRYKVAKRGQDVALRCDPISGHVSLFWYQQALGQGPEFLTYFQNEAQLDKSGLPSDRFFAERPEGSVSTLKIQRTQQEDSAVYLCASSSSDTSSNTEAFFGQGTRLTVV.

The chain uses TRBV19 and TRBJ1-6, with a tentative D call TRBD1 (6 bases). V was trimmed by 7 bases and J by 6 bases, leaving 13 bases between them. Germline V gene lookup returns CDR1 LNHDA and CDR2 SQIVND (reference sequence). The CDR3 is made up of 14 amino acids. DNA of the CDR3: TGTGCCAGTATTGAGACAGGTCGTAATTCACCCCTCCACTTT. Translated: CASIETGRNSPLHF.

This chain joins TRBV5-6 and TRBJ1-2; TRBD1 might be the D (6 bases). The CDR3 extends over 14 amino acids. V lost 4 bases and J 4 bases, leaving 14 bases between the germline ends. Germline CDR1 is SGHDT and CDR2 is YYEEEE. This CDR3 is CASSRRDTIYGYTF. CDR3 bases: TGTGCCAGCAGCCGCCGGGACACCATCTATGGCTACACCTTC.

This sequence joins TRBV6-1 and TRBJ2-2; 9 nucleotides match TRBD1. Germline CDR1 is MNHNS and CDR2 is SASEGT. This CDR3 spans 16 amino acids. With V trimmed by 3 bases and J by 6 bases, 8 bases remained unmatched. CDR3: CASSDRDRVVAGELFF. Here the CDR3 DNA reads TGTGCCAGCAGTGACCGGGACAGGGTGGTCGCCGGGGAGCTGTTTTTT.

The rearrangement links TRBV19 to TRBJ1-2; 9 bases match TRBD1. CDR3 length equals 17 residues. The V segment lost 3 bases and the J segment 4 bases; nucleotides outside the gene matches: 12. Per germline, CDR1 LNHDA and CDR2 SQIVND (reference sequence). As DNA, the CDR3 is TGTGCCAGTAGTATGGGACAGGGTAGAGGAGTTAGCTATGGCTACACCTTC. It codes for CASSMGQGRGVSYGYTF.

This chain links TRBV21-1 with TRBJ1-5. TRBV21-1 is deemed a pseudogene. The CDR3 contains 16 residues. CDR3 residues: CASSKARKDSNQPQHF. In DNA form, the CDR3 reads TGTGCCAGCAGCAAAGCTAGGAAAGATAGCAATCAGCCCCAGCATTTT.

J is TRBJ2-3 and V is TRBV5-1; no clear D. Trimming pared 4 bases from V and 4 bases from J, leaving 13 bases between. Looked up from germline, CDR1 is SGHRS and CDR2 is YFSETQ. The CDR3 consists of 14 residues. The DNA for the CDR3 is TGCGCCAGCAGCGTCGAGAACAAGGCAGATACGCAGTATTTT. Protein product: CASSVENKADTQYF.

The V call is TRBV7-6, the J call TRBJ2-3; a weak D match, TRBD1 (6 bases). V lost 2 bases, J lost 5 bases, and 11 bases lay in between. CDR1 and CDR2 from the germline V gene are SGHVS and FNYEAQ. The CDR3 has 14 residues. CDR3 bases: TGTGCCAGCAGCTTACGGGAACAGGGAGATACGCAGTATTTT. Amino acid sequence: CASSLREQGDTQYF.

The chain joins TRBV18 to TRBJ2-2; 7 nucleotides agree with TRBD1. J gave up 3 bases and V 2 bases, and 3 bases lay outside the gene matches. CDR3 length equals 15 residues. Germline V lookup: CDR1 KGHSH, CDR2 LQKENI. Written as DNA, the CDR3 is TGTGCCAGCTCACCAAGGCAGGGGGACACCGGGGAGCTGTTTTTT. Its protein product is CASSPRQGDTGELFF.

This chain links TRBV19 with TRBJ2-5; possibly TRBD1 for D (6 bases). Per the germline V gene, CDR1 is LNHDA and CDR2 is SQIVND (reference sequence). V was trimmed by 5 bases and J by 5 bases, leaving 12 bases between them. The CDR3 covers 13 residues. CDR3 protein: CASSHRAGETQYF. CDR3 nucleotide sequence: TGTGCCAGTAGTCACAGGGCCGGGGAGACCCAGTACTTC.

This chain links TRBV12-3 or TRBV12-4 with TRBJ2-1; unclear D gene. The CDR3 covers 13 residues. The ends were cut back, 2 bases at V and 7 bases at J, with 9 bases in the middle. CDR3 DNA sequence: TGTGCCAGCAGTTTACCCAGCTTGAATGAGCAGTTCTTC. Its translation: CASSLPSLNEQFF.

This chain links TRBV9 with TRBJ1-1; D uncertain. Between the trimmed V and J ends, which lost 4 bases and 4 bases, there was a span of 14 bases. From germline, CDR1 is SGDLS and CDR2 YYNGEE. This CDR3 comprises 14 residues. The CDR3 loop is CASSPFGTSTEAFF. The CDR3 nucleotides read TGTGCCAGCAGCCCATTCGGCACGTCCACTGAAGCTTTCTTT.

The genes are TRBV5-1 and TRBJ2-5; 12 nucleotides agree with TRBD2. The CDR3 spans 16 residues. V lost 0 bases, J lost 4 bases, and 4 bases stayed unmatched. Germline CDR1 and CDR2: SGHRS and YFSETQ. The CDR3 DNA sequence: TGCGCCAGCAGCTTGGCGGCTAGCGGGGGGGGAGAGACCCAGTACTTC. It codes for CASSLAASGGGETQYF.

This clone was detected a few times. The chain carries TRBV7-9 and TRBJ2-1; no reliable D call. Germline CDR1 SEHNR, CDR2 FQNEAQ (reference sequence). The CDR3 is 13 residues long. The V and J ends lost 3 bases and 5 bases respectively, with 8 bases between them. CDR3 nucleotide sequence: TGTGCCAGCAGCTTTCAGAATAACAATGAGCAGTTCTTC. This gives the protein CASSFQNNNEQFF. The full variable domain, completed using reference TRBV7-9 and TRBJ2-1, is DTGVSQNPRHKITKRGQNVTFRCDPISEHNRLYWYRQTLGQGPEFLTYFQNEAQLEKSRLLSDRFSAERPKGSFSTLEIQRTEQGDSAMYLCASSFQNNNEQFFGPGTRLTVL.

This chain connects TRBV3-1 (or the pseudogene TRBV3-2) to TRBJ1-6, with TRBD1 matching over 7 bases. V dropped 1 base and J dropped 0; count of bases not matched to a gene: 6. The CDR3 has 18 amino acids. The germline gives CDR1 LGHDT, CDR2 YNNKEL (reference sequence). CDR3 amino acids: CASSQVGQESSYNSPLHF. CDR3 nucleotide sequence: TGTGCCAGCAGCCAAGTCGGACAGGAGAGCTCCTATAATTCACCCCTCCACTTT.

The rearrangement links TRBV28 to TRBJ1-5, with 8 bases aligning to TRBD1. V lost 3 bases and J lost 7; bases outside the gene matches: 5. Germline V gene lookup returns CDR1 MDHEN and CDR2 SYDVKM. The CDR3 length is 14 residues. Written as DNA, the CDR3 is TGTGCCAGCAGTTTTGGACAGGGATCCCAGCCCCAGCATTTT. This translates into CASSFGQGSQPQHF.

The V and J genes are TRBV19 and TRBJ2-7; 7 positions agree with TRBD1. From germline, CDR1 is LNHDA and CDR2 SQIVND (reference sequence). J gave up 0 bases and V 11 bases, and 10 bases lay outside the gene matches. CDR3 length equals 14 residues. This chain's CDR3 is CAGQDRLSSYEQYF. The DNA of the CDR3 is TGTGCCGGACAGGACAGACTCAGCTCCTACGAGCAGTACTTC. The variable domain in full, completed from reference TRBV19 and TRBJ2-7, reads DGGITQSPKYLFRKEGQNVTLSCEQNLNHDAMYWYRQDPGQGLRLIYYSQIVNDFQKGDIAEGYSVSREKKESFPLTVTSAQKNPTAFYLCAGQDRLSSYEQYFGPGTRLTVT.

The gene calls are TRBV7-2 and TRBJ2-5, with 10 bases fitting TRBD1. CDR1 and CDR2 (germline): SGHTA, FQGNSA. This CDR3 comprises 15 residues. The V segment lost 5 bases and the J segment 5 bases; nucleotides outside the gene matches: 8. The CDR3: CASSADGTGAETQYF. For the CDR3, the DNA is TGTGCCAGCAGCGCTGACGGGACAGGGGCCGAGACCCAGTACTTC.

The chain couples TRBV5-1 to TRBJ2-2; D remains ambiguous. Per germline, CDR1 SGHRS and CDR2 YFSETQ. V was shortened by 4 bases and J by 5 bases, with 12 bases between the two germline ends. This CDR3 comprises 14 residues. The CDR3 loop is CASSPWVGTGELFF. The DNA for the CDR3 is TGCGCCAGCAGCCCCTGGGTAGGGACCGGGGAGCTGTTTTTT.